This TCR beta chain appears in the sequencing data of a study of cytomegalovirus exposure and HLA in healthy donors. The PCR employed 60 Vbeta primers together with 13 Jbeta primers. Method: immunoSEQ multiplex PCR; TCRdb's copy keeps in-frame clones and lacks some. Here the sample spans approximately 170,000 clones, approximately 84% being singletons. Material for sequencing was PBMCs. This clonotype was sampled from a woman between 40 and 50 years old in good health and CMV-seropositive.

The chain's CDR3 is CASSGRGSNEQFF. The DNA of the CDR3 is TGCGCCAGCAGTGGAAGGGGTTCTAATGAGCAGTTCTTC. The chain uses TRBV4-1 and TRBJ2-1; D is possibly TRBD1 (5 bases). Between the trimmed V and J ends, which lost 6 bases and 7 bases, there was a span of 13 bases. The V gene's germline CDR1 is MGHRA and CDR2 YSYEKL. The CDR3 has 13 amino acids.